The entry below describes one T cell receptor (beta chain). No antigen is known for it. The data originate from a study of shared clonotypes between healthy human individuals. Broader study findings: Donors were few, which limited the genetic and exposure-history diversity represented.

Germline V CDR1 and CDR2: ENHRY, SYGVKD. The CDR3 has 13 amino acids. V was clipped by 5 bases and J by 2 bases; unmatched bases: 1. Each unsorted PBMC replicate got 300 ng genomic DNA, roughly 30,000 genomes. This table comes from immunoSEQ multiplex PCR, and its TCRdb copy is limited to in-frame clones, with some not included. The repertoire holds roughly 490,000 clones, 79% seen once, with over 9.5% in the top ten. The rearrangement links TRBV10-3 to TRBJ2-7; 9 nucleotides align to TRBD1. Sequenced sample: PBMCs. The origin of this receptor is a woman aged 40 to 55 in good health. Some clones in this sample may be carry-over from other donors' samples. CDR3 bases: TGTGCCATCAGTAGGACAGGGGCCTACGAGCAGTACTTC. As protein: CAISRTGAYEQYF.